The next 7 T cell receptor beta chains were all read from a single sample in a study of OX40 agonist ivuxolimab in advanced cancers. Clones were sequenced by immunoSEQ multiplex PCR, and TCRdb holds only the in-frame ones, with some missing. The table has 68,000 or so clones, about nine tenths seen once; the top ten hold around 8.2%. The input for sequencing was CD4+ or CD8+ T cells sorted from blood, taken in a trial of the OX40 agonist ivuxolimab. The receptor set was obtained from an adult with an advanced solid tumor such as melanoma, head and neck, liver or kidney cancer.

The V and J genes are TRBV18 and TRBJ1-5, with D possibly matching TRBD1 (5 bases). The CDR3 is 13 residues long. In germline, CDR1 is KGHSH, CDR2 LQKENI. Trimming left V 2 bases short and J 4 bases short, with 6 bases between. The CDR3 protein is CASSPGANQPQHF. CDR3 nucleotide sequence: TGTGCCAGCTCACCAGGGGCGAATCAGCCCCAGCATTTT.

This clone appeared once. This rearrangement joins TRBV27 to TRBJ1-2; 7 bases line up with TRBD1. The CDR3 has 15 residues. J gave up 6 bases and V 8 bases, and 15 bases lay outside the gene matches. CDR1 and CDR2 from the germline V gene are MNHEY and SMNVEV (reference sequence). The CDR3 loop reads CASGYRGRTDNGYTF. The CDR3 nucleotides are TGTGCCAGCGGATACAGGGGAAGAACGGACAATGGCTACACCTTC.

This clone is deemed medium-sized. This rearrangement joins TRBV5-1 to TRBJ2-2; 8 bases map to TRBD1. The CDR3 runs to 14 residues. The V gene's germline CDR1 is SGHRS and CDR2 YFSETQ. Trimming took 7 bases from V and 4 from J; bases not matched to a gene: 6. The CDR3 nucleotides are TGCGCCAGCGCGGGACAGGAGACCACCGGGGAGCTGTTTTTT. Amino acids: CASAGQETTGELFF.

CDR3 protein: CAVKRGTFEDGYTF. CDR3 sequence (DNA): TGTGCCGTAAAGAGAGGGACCTTTGAAGATGGCTACACCTTC. J is TRBJ1-2 and V is TRBV19; D perhaps matches TRBD1 (5 bases). CDR3 length equals 14 residues. Looked up from germline, CDR1 is LNHDA and CDR2 is SQIVND (reference sequence). The V gene lost 11 bases and the J gene lost 6 bases, with 22 bases spanning the gap.

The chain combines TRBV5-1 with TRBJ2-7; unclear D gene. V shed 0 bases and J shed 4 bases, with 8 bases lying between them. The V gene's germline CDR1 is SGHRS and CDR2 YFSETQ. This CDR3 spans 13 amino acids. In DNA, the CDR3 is TGCGCCAGCAGCTTGGAGACCTTGTACGAGCAGTACTTC. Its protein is CASSLETLYEQYF.

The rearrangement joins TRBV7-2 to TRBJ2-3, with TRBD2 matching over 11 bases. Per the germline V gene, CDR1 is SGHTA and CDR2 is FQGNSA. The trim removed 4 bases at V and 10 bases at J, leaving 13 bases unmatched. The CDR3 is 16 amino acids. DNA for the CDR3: TGTGCCAGCAGCTCCTCTAGCGGGGGGCCCCGAGGGGCGCAGTATTTT. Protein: CASSSSSGGPRGAQYF. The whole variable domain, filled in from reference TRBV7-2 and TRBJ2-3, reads GAGVSQSPSNKVTEKGKDVELRCDPISGHTALYWYRQSLGQGLEFLIYFQGNSAPDKSGLPSDRFSAERTGGSVSTLTIQRTQQEDSAVYLCASSSSSGGPRGAQYFGPGTRLTVL.

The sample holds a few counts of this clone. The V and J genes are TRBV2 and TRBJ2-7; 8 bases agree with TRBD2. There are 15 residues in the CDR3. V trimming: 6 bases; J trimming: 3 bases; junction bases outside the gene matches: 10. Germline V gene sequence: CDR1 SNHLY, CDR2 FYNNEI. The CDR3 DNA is TGTGCCAGCAGCCGAGATAGCGGGGATCTCTACGAGCAGTACTTC. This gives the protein CASSRDSGDLYEQYF.